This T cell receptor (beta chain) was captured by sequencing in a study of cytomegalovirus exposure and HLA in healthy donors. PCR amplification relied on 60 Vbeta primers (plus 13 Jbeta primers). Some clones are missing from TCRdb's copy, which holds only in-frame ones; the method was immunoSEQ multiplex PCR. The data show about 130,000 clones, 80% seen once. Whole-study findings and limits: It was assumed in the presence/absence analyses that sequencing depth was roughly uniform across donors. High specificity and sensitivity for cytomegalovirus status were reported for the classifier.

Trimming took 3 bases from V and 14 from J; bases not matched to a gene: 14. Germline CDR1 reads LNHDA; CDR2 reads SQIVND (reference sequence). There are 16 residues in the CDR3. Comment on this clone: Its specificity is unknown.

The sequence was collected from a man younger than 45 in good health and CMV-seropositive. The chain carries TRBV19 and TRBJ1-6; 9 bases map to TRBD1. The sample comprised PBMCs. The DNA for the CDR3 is TGTGCCAGTAGTATCCTTCCGGGACAGGGTTCAGGGACCCTCCACTTT. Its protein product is CASSILPGQGSGTLHF.